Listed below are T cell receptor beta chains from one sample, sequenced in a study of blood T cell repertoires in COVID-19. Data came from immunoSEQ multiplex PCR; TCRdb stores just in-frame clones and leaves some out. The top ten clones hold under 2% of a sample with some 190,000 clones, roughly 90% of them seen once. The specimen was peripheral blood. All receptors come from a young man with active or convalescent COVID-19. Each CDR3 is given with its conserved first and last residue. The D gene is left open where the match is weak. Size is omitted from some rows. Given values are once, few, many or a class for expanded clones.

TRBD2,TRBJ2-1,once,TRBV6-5,TGTGCCAGCAGTTCAACTCGACTAGCGGTCTATGAGCAGTTCTTC,CASSSTRLAVYEQFF
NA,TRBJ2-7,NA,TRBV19,TGTGCCAGTATAGGGGAACCCTCCTACGAGCAGTACTTC,CASIGEPSYEQYF
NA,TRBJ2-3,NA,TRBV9,TGTGCCAGCAGCGTAACAACAGATACGCAGTATTTT,CASSVTTDTQYF
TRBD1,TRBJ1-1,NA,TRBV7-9,TGTGCCAGCAGCTTAGCGTTTTCAGGGGGTGAAGCTTTCTTT,CASSLAFSGGEAFF
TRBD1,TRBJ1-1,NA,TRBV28,TGTGCCAGCAGTTTATGGGTGGTGACAGGGGGGCTCACTGAAGCTTTCTTT,CASSLWVVTGGLTEAFF
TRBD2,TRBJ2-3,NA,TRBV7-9,TGTGCCAGCAGCCCCGGGGTAGCGGGAAACACAGATACGCAGTATTTT,CASSPGVAGNTDTQYF
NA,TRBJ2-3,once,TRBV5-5,TGTGCCAGCAGCTTGGGGCTGACAGATACGCAGTATTTT,CASSLGLTDTQYF
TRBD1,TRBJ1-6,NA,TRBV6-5,TGTGCCAGCAGCCCCGATGGCAGGGGGCGAGGACCCCTCCACTTT,CASSPDGRGRGPLHF
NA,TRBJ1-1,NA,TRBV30,TGTGCCTGGAGCCATAGAACAGGGAACACTGAAGCTTTCTTT,CAWSHRTGNTEAFF
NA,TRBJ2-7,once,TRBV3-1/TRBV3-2,TGTGCCAGCAGCCAAGAAGCAAGATTGAACTTC,CASSQEARLNF
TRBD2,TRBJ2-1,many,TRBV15,TGTGCCACCAGCAGAGAGCGGGAGTACAATGAGCAGTTCTTC,CATSREREYNEQFF
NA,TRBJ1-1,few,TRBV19,TGTGCCAGTAGTATACAGGGGATGAGCACTGAAGCTTTCTTT,CASSIQGMSTEAFF
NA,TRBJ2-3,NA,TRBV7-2,TGTGCCAGCAGCTTGGGTAGCGGTCCCACAGATACGCAGTATTTT,CASSLGSGPTDTQYF
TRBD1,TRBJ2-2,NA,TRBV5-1,TGCGCCAGCAGCTTTCTGGACAGGGACACCGGGGAGCTGTTTTTT,CASSFLDRDTGELFF
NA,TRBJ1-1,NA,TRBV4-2,TGTGCCAGCAGCCTCCAGCCTAATTCGTGGGAGGGAGAAGCTTTCTTT,CASSLQPNSWEGEAFF
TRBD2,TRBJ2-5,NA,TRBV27,TGTGCCAGCAGTTTAGGGCTAGCGGGAGGCACAGAGACCCAGTACTTC,CASSLGLAGGTETQYF
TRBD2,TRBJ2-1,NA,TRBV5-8,TGTGCCAGCAGCCCCGGACTAGCGGGAGGGAACAATTACAATGAGCAGTTCTTC,CASSPGLAGGNNYNEQFF
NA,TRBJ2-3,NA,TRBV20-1,TGCAGTGCTAGTCTCAGTTACGGCACAGATACGCAGTATTTT,CSASLSYGTDTQYF
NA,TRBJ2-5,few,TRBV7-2,TGTGCCAGCAGCTTAAGAGTCCAAGAGACCCAGTACTTC,CASSLRVQETQYF
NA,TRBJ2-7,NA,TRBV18,TGTGCCAGCTCACCTACGACTACCCGGACCTACGAGCAGTACTTC,CASSPTTTRTYEQYF
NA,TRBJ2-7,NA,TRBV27,TGTGCCAGCAGTTTACATGCAGGGGACTACGAGCAGTACTTC,CASSLHAGDYEQYF
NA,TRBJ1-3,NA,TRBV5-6,TGTGCCAGCAGCTCGGTACAGGGCTTTGGAAACACCATATATTTT,CASSSVQGFGNTIYF
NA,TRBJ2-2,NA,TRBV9,TGTGCCAGCAGCGCAGGGCTTTGGAGCACCGGGGAGCTGTTTTTT,CASSAGLWSTGELFF